Listed here is a single TCR beta chain. This may be a read error, as it is one base from a much larger clone. A single run covered 15-18 subjects with over 170 million TCR-beta sequences. TCRdb reanalysed the 5' RACE reads using MiXCR and keeps one entry per CDR3 protein. The sample has roughly 66,000 distinct CDR3 sequences, roughly 4.8% seen once. The data are from a study of neurological immune-mediated disorders. The CDR3 has 14 residues. V was shortened by 3 bases and J by 4 bases, with 10 bases between the two germline ends. Germline assignment: CDR1 SGHRS and CDR2 YFSETQ. This sequence originates from a woman aged 65 to 85 with multiple sclerosis. The specimen sequenced was PBMCs. The V call is TRBV5-1, the J call TRBJ2-2; D gene uncertain. The CDR3: CASSWGKSTGELFF. Here the CDR3 DNA reads TGCGCCAGCAGCTGGGGAAAGTCCACCGGGGAGCTGTTTTTT.